This TCR beta chain was sequenced for a study of cytomegalovirus exposure and HLA in healthy donors. Study summary: Approximately 80 million unique TCRs from HLA-typed donors were held in an early data release. Study-wide results and caveats: TCR beta chain V- and J-gene trimming was linked, in a later analysis, to a missense variant in DCLRE1C.

As for this clone: Its cognate antigen is unknown.

The PCR employed 60 Vbeta primers together with 13 Jbeta primers. Repertoires were generated with immunoSEQ multiplex PCR, while TCRdb's copy carries only in-frame clones and drops some. The sample consists of some 140,000 clones, around 72% of them appearing once. Germline CDR1 SEHNR, CDR2 FQNEAQ (reference sequence). The CDR3 loop spans 14 amino acids. The V and J ends lost 1 base and 5 bases respectively, with 11 bases between them. The rearrangement joins TRBV7-9 to TRBJ1-2; D is ambiguous. The specimen was PBMCs. The receptor was isolated from a woman aged 18-29 years in good health and CMV-seronegative. The CDR3 sequence is CASSLEIGEYGYTF. DNA of the CDR3: TGTGCCAGCAGCTTAGAGATCGGGGAGTATGGCTACACCTTC.